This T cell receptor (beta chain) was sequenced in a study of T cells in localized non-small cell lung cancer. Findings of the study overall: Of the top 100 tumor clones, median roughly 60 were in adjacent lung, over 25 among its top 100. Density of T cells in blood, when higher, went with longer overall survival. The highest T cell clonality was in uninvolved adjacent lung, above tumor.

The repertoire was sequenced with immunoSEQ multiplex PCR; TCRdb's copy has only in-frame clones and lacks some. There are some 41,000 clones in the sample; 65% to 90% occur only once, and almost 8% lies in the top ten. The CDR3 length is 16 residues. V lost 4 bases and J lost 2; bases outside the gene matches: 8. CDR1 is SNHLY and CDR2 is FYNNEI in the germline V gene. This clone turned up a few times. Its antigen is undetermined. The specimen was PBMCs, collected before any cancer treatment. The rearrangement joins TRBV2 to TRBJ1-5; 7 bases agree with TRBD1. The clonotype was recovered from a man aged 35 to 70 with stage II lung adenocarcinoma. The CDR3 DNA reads TGTGCCAGCAGTGGGCAGGGGGTGGTCGGCAATCAGCCCCAGCATTTT. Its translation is CASSGQGVVGNQPQHF.